This record covers a single TCR beta chain. The source of the sample is a study of blood T cell repertoires in COVID-19. Study summary: Sources were T cells, B-cell-depleted T cells, or PBMCs; the material itself was cDNA or gDNA.

The germline CDR1 and CDR2 sequences are MGHDK and SYGVNS. The CDR3 sequence is 13 residues long. Trimming left V 5 bases short and J 5 bases short, with 12 bases between. Using immunoSEQ multiplex PCR, the repertoire was profiled, and TCRdb retains in-frame clones only, with some absent. This table has 45,000 to 75,000 clones, 70% to 90% appearing once. This clonotype was obtained from a man in his sixties with acute or convalescent COVID-19. The sequenced sample consisted of peripheral blood. J is TRBJ1-1 and V is TRBV25-1; D is possibly TRBD1 (6 bases). The CDR3 here is CASSKTTGTEAFF. CDR3 coding DNA: TGTGCCAGCAGTAAAACTACAGGGACTGAAGCTTTCTTT. Using reference TRBV25-1 and TRBJ1-1 for the parts outside the CDR3, the full variable domain is EADIYQTPRYLVIGTGKKITLECSQTMGHDKMYWYQQDPGMELHLIHYSYGVNSTEKGDLSSESTVSRIRTEHFPLTLESARPSHTSQYLCASSKTTGTEAFFGQGTRLTVV.